The source of this TCR beta chain is a study of CD8 T cells in ankylosing spondylitis. General study points: The study identified a TCR beta motif of roughly eight highly homologous variants that appeared characteristic of ankylosing spondylitis blood. Relatively rare in peripheral blood, disease-linked clones were also CD8+.

CDR1 and CDR2 from the germline V gene are DFQATT and SNEGSKA (reference sequence). The ends lost 7 bases at V and 0 bases at J; junction bases unmatched: 10. This CDR3 is 17 amino acids long. Of note for this clonotype: The antigen is undetermined.

TCRdb processed the 5' RACE reads anew with MiXCR; each CDR3 protein has one entry. The table has roughly 670,000 distinct CDR3 sequences, roughly 19% seen once. The receptor was derived from a male donor with ankylosing spondylitis. The sample was blood, either unsorted or a sorted T cell fraction (not recorded which). The J gene is TRBJ2-6, the V gene TRBV20-1, with 9 nucleotides matching TRBD2. The CDR3: CSVSGSNIGSGANVLTF. CDR3 in DNA: TGCAGTGTTAGCGGGAGTAACATAGGCTCTGGGGCCAACGTCCTGACTTTC.